These 19 T cell receptor beta chains share one sample of origin, sequenced in a study of T cell clonotyping in hematopoietic cell transplantation. The protocol was immunoSEQ multiplex PCR, while the TCRdb copy is restricted to in-frame clones and leaves out a portion. The sample carries 17,000 or so clones, less than 80% recorded once. The source material was peripheral blood mononuclear cells. The receptors stem from a woman aged 55-69 years in good health. Some clones in this sample may be carry-over from other donors' samples.

This clone was counted between two and nine times. This rearrangement joins TRBV7-8 to TRBJ1-5; 7 bases align to TRBD1. V lost 1 base, J lost 5 bases, and 11 bases stayed unmatched. This CDR3 has 17 amino acids. Germline lookup yields CDR1 SGHVS and CDR2 FQNEAQ. The CDR3 region has the DNA TGTGCCAGCAGCTTAGTTAGGGGGCCCCAAGGGTATCAGCCCCAGCATTTT. Protein product: CASSLVRGPQGYQPQHF.

The rearrangement uses TRBV5-8 and TRBJ2-2, with 9 bases fitting TRBD2. CDR3 length: 16 amino acids. V shed 0 bases and J 3 bases; nucleotides not matched to a gene: 3. Germline lookup yields CDR1 SGHTS and CDR2 YDEGEE. The CDR3 sequence: CASSLGLAGHTGELFF. The DNA for the CDR3 is TGTGCCAGCAGCTTGGGTCTAGCGGGGCACACCGGGGAGCTGTTTTTT.

The chain has TRBV11-2 and TRBJ2-7, with D maybe TRBD1 (5 bases). The V end lost 5 bases, the J end lost 2 bases, and 16 bases lay between the germline ends. The CDR3 extends over 15 amino acids. Germline V gene data show CDR1 as SGHAT and CDR2 as FQNNGV. The chain's CDR3 is CASSPVGRTTYEQYF. The CDR3 nucleotides read TGTGCCAGCAGCCCCGTCGGCAGGACAACCTACGAGCAGTACTTC.

The gene calls are TRBV7-2 and TRBJ1-2, with D maybe TRBD1 (5 bases). CDR1 and CDR2 from the germline V gene are SGHTA and FQGNSA. CDR3 length: 14 amino acids. Trimming removed 7 bases at V and 8 bases at J, with 20 bases between. CDR3: CASTLKNAGTGYTF. The CDR3, as DNA: TGTGCCAGCACCCTTAAAAATGCGGGGACGGGCTACACCTTC.

This chain joins TRBV5-6 and TRBJ1-2; 8 bases align to TRBD1. Germline V lookup: CDR1 SGHDT, CDR2 YYEEEE. This CDR3 contains 15 residues. Trimming at V came to 4 bases and at J to 5 bases, leaving 10 bases not matched to a gene. The CDR3 region is CASSPDRGGAYGYTF. In DNA, the CDR3 is TGTGCCAGCAGCCCAGACAGGGGAGGGGCGTATGGCTACACCTTC.

This chain joins TRBV28 and TRBJ2-5, with 7 positions matching TRBD1. V was clipped by 6 bases and J by 3 bases; unmatched bases: 10. The CDR3 sequence is 15 residues long. Germline-derived CDR1 and CDR2 are MDHEN and SYDVKM. The CDR3 sequence is CASSKGGRTKETQYF. The DNA for the CDR3 is TGTGCCAGCAGCAAAGGGGGCAGGACAAAAGAGACCCAGTACTTC.

This chain links TRBV2 with TRBJ2-1; a possible D gene is TRBD2 (6 bases). Trimming pared 5 bases from V and 11 bases from J, leaving 13 bases between. This CDR3 has 12 amino acids. Germline loops: CDR1 SNHLY, CDR2 FYNNEI. For the CDR3, the DNA is TGTGCCAGCAGTAGTGGGACTGCACAGCAGTTCTTC. Its translation: CASSSGTAQQFF.

The V call is TRBV30, the J call TRBJ1-1, with D possibly TRBD1 on 5 matching bases. The CDR3 runs 13 residues. Germline V gene lookup returns CDR1 GTSNPN and CDR2 SVGIG (reference sequence). V was clipped by 4 bases and J by 0 bases, with 9 bases between them. This CDR3 is CAWKSGMNTEAFF. The CDR3 DNA reads as TGTGCCTGGAAGTCAGGGATGAACACTGAAGCTTTCTTT.

This clone is labeled medium-sized (0.01 to 0.1%). The rearrangement links TRBV29-1 to TRBJ1-2; no reliable D call. Germline CDR1 reads SQVTM; CDR2 reads ANQGSEA. Trimming took 6 bases from V and 5 from J, leaving 10 bases between them. CDR3 length equals 11 residues. CDR3 loop: CSVSVDYGYTF. DNA for the CDR3: TGCAGCGTCTCCGTGGATTATGGCTACACCTTC.

The chain joins TRBV5-1 to TRBJ1-1; TRBD1 agrees at 7 bases. The CDR3 loop spans 12 amino acids. J gave up 3 bases and V 7 bases, and 3 bases lay outside the gene matches. Germline lookup yields CDR1 SGHRS and CDR2 YFSETQ. The CDR3 region is CASAGTDTEAFF. For the CDR3, the DNA is TGCGCCAGCGCCGGGACAGACACTGAAGCTTTCTTT.

A few counts support this clone. The chain joins TRBV7-8 to TRBJ2-4, with 8 bases lining up with TRBD2. The V and J ends lost 6 bases and 6 bases, in that order; junction bases with no gene match: 19. CDR3 length: 18 amino acids. Germline V gene sequence: CDR1 SGHVS, CDR2 FQNEAQ. The CDR3 DNA sequence: TGTGCCAGCAGTTCCCCGGCCAATGGCGGGGGGATGGTAAACATTCAGTACTTC. Translating it yields CASSSPANGGGMVNIQYF.

A few counts support this clone. This rearrangement joins TRBV7-3 to TRBJ2-1, with 11 bases aligning to TRBD2. Germline V gene data show CDR1 as SGHTA and CDR2 as FQGTGA. CDR3 length: 16 residues. J gave up 7 bases and V 4 bases, and 9 bases lay outside the gene matches. The CDR3 sequence: CASSSLTSGVGNEQFF. For the CDR3, the DNA is TGTGCCAGCAGCTCACTGACTAGCGGGGTAGGAAATGAGCAGTTCTTC. Full variable domain (missing parts from reference TRBV7-3 and TRBJ2-1): GAGVSQTPSNKVTEKGKYVELRCDPISGHTALYWYRQSLGQGPEFLIYFQGTGAADDSGLPNDRFFAVRPEGSVSTLKIQRTERGDSAVYLCASSSLTSGVGNEQFFGPGTRLTVL.

The chain has TRBV27 and TRBJ1-2, with D unclear. Trimming removed 1 base from V and 2 bases from J, with 11 bases in between. Looked up from germline, CDR1 is MNHEY and CDR2 is SMNVEV (reference sequence). The CDR3 covers 15 residues. The CDR3 sequence is CASSLYPDGNYGYTF. CDR3 DNA sequence: TGTGCCAGCAGTTTATATCCGGACGGCAACTATGGCTACACCTTC.

The V call is TRBV4-1, the J call TRBJ1-5; a weak D match, TRBD1 (5 bases). Per the germline V gene, CDR1 is MGHRA and CDR2 is YSYEKL. The V end was cut by 0 bases, the J end by 4 bases, with 19 bases between. The CDR3 is 18 amino acids. Here the CDR3 DNA reads TGCGCCAGCAGCCAAGATTTCGGGACGTTCAGCTATAATCAGCCCCAGCATTTT. Its protein product is CASSQDFGTFSYNQPQHF.

This chain uses TRBV29-1 with TRBJ1-2; 7 nucleotides agree with TRBD1. CDR1 and CDR2 (germline): SQVTM, ANQGSEA. The V and J ends lost 5 bases and 5 bases, in that order; junction bases with no gene match: 5. This CDR3 region has 12 residues. This CDR3 is CSVPETGYGYTF. The CDR3 DNA sequence: TGCAGCGTTCCAGAGACAGGGTATGGCTACACCTTC.

About this clone itself: This same CDR3 is encoded by further DNA sequences in the sample. The chain recombines TRBV4-3 with TRBJ2-3, with TRBD2 matching 8 bases. The germline V gene encodes CDR1 LGHNA and CDR2 YSLEER. V lost 0 bases to trimming and J lost 2 bases; unmatched junction nucleotides: 4. This CDR3 comprises 16 residues. The CDR3 nucleotides read TGCGCCAGCAGCCAAGACTCGGGGGGGTCCACAGATACGCAGTATTTT. It codes for CASSQDSGGSTDTQYF.

This chain joins TRBV4-2 and TRBJ2-1; D unclear. Looked up from germline, CDR1 is LGHNA and CDR2 is YNFKEQ. The CDR3 is made up of 11 amino acids. The ends were cut back, 3 bases at V and 6 bases at J, with 3 bases in the middle. Written as DNA, the CDR3 is TGTGCCAGCAGCCACTTCAATGAGCAGTTCTTC. Encoded protein: CASSHFNEQFF.

This chain connects TRBV5-8 to TRBJ2-7; D is unclear. CDR1 SGHTS and CDR2 YDEGEE come from the germline V gene. Trimming removed 0 bases from V and 5 bases from J, with 15 bases in between. The CDR3 sequence is 15 residues long. The CDR3 is CASSLDQNGPHEQYF. CDR3 DNA sequence: TGTGCCAGCAGCTTGGACCAAAATGGGCCCCACGAGCAGTACTTC. Based on the CDR3 plus reference TRBV5-8 and TRBJ2-7, the full variable domain is EAGVTQSPTHLIKTRGQQATLRCSPISGHTSVYWYQQALGLGLQFLLWYDEGEERNRGNFPPRFSGRQFPNYSSELNVNALELEDSALYLCASSLDQNGPHEQYFGPGTRLTVT.

This clone was seen once. The rearrangement joins TRBV5-6 to TRBJ2-7, with no clear D. Germline values: CDR1 SGHDT, CDR2 YYEEEE. The V and J ends lost 0 bases and 2 bases respectively, with 6 bases between them. This CDR3 is built from 13 residues. In nucleotides, the CDR3 is TGTGCCAGCAGCTTGGAAGTAACCTACGAGCAGTACTTC. This sequence encodes CASSLEVTYEQYF.